This TCR beta chain was profiled in a study of cytotoxic CD8 clonotypes in ibrutinib-treated CLL. This clone has a single count. The V and J ends lost 3 bases and 3 bases respectively, with 11 bases between them. The CDR3 covers 15 residues. The germline CDR1 and CDR2 sequences are MDHEN and SYDVKM. Using immunoSEQ multiplex PCR, the repertoire was profiled, and TCRdb retains in-frame clones only, with some absent. Of fewer than 400,000 clones listed, around 66% are singletons. The chain recombines TRBV28 with TRBJ1-4; D is undetermined. The specimen comprised PBMCs, sampled after 36 months of ibrutinib treatment. This TCR came from a human donor with chronic lymphocytic leukemia. The CDR3 region has the DNA TGTGCCAGCAGTTTTCCGGGGAGGGCTAATGAAAAACTGTTTTTT. This codes for CASSFPGRANEKLFF. The full variable domain, rest sourced from reference TRBV28 and TRBJ1-4, is DVKVTQSSRYLVKRTGEKVFLECVQDMDHENMFWYRQDPGLGLRLIYFSYDVKMKEKGDIPEGYSVSREKKERFSLILESASTNQTSMYLCASSFPGRANEKLFFGSGTQLSVL.